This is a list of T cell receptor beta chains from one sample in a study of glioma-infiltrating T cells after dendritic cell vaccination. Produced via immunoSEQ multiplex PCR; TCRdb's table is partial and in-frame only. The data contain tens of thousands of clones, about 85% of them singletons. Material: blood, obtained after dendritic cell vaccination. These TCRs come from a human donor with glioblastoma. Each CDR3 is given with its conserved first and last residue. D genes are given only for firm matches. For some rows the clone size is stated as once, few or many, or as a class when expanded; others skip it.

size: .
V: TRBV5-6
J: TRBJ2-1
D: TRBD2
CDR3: CASSPLSGRARARDEQFF
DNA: TGTGCCAGCAGCCCCCTGAGCGGGAGAGCACGGGCCCGGGATGAGCAGTTCTTC

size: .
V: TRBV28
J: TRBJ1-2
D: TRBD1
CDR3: CASSPTGDYGYTF
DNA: TGTGCCAGCAGTCCTACAGGGGACTATGGCTACACCTTC

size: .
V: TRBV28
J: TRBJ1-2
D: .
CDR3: CAIEGLTYGYTF
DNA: TGTGCCATCGAGGGCTTAACTTATGGCTACACCTTC

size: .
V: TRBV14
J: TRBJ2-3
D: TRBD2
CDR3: CASSSTSGIQWGTDTQYF
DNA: TGTGCCAGCAGCTCGACTAGCGGGATCCAATGGGGCACAGATACGCAGTATTTT

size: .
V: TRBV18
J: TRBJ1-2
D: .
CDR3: CASSPLPGRGNYGYTF
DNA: TGTGCCAGCTCACCACTGCCAGGACGAGGGAACTATGGCTACACCTTC

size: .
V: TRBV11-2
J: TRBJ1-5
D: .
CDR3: CASSRTENQPQHF
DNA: TGTGCCAGCAGCCGGACAGAAAATCAGCCCCAGCATTTT

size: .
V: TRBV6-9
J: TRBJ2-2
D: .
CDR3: CASSYSVEGSTGELFF
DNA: TGTGCCAGCAGTTATAGCGTGGAGGGTTCCACCGGGGAGCTGTTTTTT

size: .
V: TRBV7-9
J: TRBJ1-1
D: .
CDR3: CASSLFWAAMNTEAFF
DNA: TGTGCCAGCAGCTTATTTTGGGCAGCAATGAACACTGAAGCTTTCTTT

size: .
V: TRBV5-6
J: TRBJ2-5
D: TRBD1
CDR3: CASSLGQGETQYF
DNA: TGTGCCAGCAGCCTGGGACAGGGGGAGACCCAGTACTTC

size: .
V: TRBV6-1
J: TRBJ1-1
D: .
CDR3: CASSGEGSEAFF
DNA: TGTGCCAGCAGTGGGGAGGGTTCTGAAGCTTTCTTT

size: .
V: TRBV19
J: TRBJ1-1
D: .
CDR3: CASSEKTWTEAFF
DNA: TGTGCCAGTAGTGAAAAGACTTGGACTGAAGCTTTCTTT

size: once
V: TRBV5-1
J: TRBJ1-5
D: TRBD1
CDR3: CASSLQGNRNQPQHF
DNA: TGCGCCAGCAGCTTACAGGGGAATCGCAATCAGCCCCAGCATTTT

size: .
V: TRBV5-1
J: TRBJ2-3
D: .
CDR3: CASSFTGTGTKYF
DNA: TGCGCCAGCAGCTTTACGGGTACCGGGACAAAGTATTTT

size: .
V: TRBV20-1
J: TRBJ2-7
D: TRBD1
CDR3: CSAGSGGVQYF
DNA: TGCAGTGCTGGATCAGGGGGCGTGCAGTACTTC

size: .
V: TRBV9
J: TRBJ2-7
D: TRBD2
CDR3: CASSVGGGFAYEQYF
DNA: TGTGCCAGCAGCGTAGGGGGGGGTTTCGCCTACGAGCAGTACTTC

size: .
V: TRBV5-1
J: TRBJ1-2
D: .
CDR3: CASSLEWGRNIGYTF
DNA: TGCGCCAGCAGCTTGGAATGGGGCAGGAATATTGGCTACACCTTC

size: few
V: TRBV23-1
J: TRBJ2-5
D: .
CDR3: CASSPMKYRELGQETQYF
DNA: TGCGCCAGCAGTCCCATGAAATACAGGGAGTTAGGGCAAGAGACCCAGTACTTC

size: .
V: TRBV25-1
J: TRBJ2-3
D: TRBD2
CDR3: CASSEWGGGATDTQYF
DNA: TGTGCCAGCAGTGAATGGGGGGGAGGGGCCACAGATACGCAGTATTTT

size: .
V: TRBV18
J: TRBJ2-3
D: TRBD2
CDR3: CASSPGSGRTDTQYF
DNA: TGTGCCAGCTCACCAGGTAGCGGGAGAACAGATACGCAGTATTTT

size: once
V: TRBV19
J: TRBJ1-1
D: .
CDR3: CASKQGGITEAFF
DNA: TGTGCCAGTAAGCAGGGTGGTATCACTGAAGCTTTCTTT

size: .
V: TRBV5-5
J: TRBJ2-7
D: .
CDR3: CASSLAYEQYF
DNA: TGTGCCAGCAGCTTAGCATACGAGCAGTACTTC

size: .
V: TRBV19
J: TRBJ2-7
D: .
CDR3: CASSITRSAYEQYF
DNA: TGTGCCAGTAGTATAACCCGATCGGCCTACGAGCAGTACTTC